In its sample, the clone carrying this TCR beta chain was seen many times. No antigen is known for it. As to time point: patch test 1, 2 weeks after DPC sensitization. Treatment indicated: therapeutic diphenylcyclopropenone sensitization with weekly scalp DPC. Alopecia patients, 18 to 70 years old and DPC-suitable, served as donors. The sample is drawn from a study of human T cells and chemical hapten exposure. Study observations and caveats: Given that the donors had alopecia, their immune response may differ from that seen in healthy people. Patch test scores rose with PT1 expanded TCR counts, a positive correlation.

In the original workflow: Samples held a median of roughly 100,000 TCRs, range about 20,000–690,600. TCRdb ran MiXCR on the RACE reads and lists one entry per CDR3 protein. It is TCRdb's table, rather than the study itself, that gives the V and J calls and clone size. The data contain tens of thousands of distinct CDR3 sequences, over 6% of them singletons. This TCR derives from a woman aged 25 to 39 with alopecia areata. Some clones in this sample may be carry-over from other donors' samples. The sample in question was whole blood, obtained in connection with sensitization to the hapten diphenylcyclopropenone (DPC).

The CDR3: CASTLAGGADTQYF. The CDR3 DNA is TGTGCCAGCACCCTAGCGGGGGGGGCAGATACGCAGTATTTT. This rearrangement joins TRBV6-6 to TRBJ2-3, with TRBD2 matching 12 bases. V lost 7 bases to trimming and J lost 4 bases; unmatched junction nucleotides: 3. Germline V CDR1 and CDR2: MNHNY, SVGAGI (reference sequence). The CDR3 loop spans 14 amino acids.